These 21 T cell receptor beta chains originate from one sample sequenced in a study of post-analysis software for immune sequencing data. Unique molecular identifiers had been added to the TCR beta cDNA libraries. TCRdb reanalysed the PCR reads using MiXCR and keeps one entry per CDR3 protein. The sample carries about 160,000 distinct CDR3 sequences, approximately 35% recorded once. The sequencing used blood, collected after autologous hematopoietic stem cell transplantation. The receptors shown here come from a girl under 18 with multiple sclerosis.

This chain connects TRBV7-2 to TRBJ2-7, with TRBD1 matching 9 bases. V dropped 5 bases and J dropped 3; count of bases not matched to a gene: 8. The CDR3 contains 15 residues. The V gene's germline CDR1 is SGHTA and CDR2 FQGNSA. The CDR3 sequence: CASSPGGQGNYEQYF. CDR3 sequence (DNA): TGTGCCAGCAGCCCAGGGGGACAGGGTAACTACGAGCAGTACTTC.

Comments on this clonotype: This CDR3 fails to terminate in the conserved phenylalanine or tryptophan, so it likely reflects a read error. V gene TRBV7-9 combines with J gene TRBJ2-1; D possibly corresponds to TRBD2 (6 bases). The germline V gene has CDR1 SEHNR and CDR2 FQNEAQ (reference sequence). This CDR3 contains 17 residues. The CDR3 sequence: CASSLAMPMISYNEQFY. The CDR3 region has the DNA TGTGCCAGCAGCCTAGCGATGCCAATGATCAGCTACAATGAGCAGTTCTAC.

The genes are TRBV11-2 and TRBJ2-1; 13 nucleotides line up with TRBD2. CDR1 SGHAT and CDR2 FQNNGV come from the germline V gene. The CDR3 consists of 15 residues. The J segment lost 4 bases and the V segment lost 5 bases, leaving 2 bases of the junction unmatched. In DNA form, the CDR3 reads TGTGCCAGCAGCGGACTAGCGGGAGCTTACAATGAGCAGTTCTTC. It translates to CASSGLAGAYNEQFF.

Concerning this clonotype: This sequence may be a read error, since a much larger clone differs from it by one base. The chain uses TRBV29-1 and TRBJ1-1; D call uncertain. Germline assignment: CDR1 SQVTM and CDR2 ANQGSEA. The CDR3 runs to 13 residues. CDR3 coding DNA: TGCAGCGTCGATTTAACATCGAACGCTGAAGCTTTCTTT. This sequence encodes CSVDLTSNAEAFF.

This chain links TRBV15 with TRBJ2-4; D may be TRBD2 (6 bases). The better agreement between TRBJ2-7 and the DNA end casts doubt on the J call. There are 13 residues in the CDR3. CDR1 LNHNV and CDR2 YYDKDF come from the germline V gene (reference sequence). The CDR3 region is CATSRDRRDEQYF. The CDR3 region has the DNA TGTGCCACCAGCAGAGATAGGAGGGACGAGCAGTACTTC.

This clonotype has more than one count but fewer than ten. The rearrangement uses TRBV24-1 and TRBJ2-7; the D is unclear. Germline-derived CDR1 and CDR2 are KGHDR and SFDVKD. The CDR3 runs to 12 residues. The ends were cut back, 1 base at V and 4 bases at J, with 4 bases in the middle. CDR3 amino acids: CATSDFGYEQYF. DNA of the CDR3: TGTGCCACCAGTGATTTTGGTTACGAGCAGTACTTC.

The chain employs TRBV30 and TRBJ1-6; unclear D gene. CDR3 size: 16 residues. From germline, CDR1 is GTSNPN and CDR2 SVGIG (reference sequence). Trimming took off 1 base at V and 0 bases at J, with 10 bases between the two ends. The CDR3 protein is CAWSDDMSSYNSPLHF. As DNA, the CDR3 is TGTGCCTGGAGTGATGACATGAGCTCCTATAATTCACCCCTCCACTTT.

The rearrangement uses TRBV6-1 and TRBJ1-6, with D hard to call. V lost 3 bases to trimming and J lost 8 bases, with 11 bases between them. CDR1 and CDR2 from the germline V gene are MNHNS and SASEGT. This CDR3 is built from 14 residues. Here the CDR3 reads CASSEGPEDSPLHF. The DNA of the CDR3 is TGTGCCAGCAGTGAGGGTCCTGAGGATTCACCCCTCCACTTT.

The chain links TRBV15 to TRBJ1-1, with unresolved D. Trimming stripped 5 bases from V and 8 bases from J, with 15 bases between. The CDR3 runs to 13 residues. Germline CDR1 LNHNV, CDR2 YYDKDF (reference sequence). The CDR3 bases are TGTGCCACCAGCGCGGAAGCCACCGTGGAAGCTTTCTTT. It specifies CATSAEATVEAFF.

This clonotype has a handful of counts. V is TRBV15 and J is TRBJ2-5; D call uncertain. This CDR3 has 14 residues. From germline, CDR1 is LNHNV and CDR2 YYDKDF (reference sequence). Trimming shortened V by 6 bases and J by 3 bases, and 14 bases separated the two germline ends. The CDR3 nucleotides read TGTGCCACCAGAGGATGGAATCCCGAAGAGACCCAGTACTTC. Translating it yields CATRGWNPEETQYF.

This chain uses TRBV19 with TRBJ2-1, with 8 bases matching TRBD2. Unmatched junction bases numbered 8, after V lost 3 bases and J lost 7 bases. The CDR3 has 15 amino acids. Germline loops: CDR1 LNHDA, CDR2 SQIVND (reference sequence). The CDR3 coding sequence is TGTGCCAGTAGTATTAAGGCTAGCGGGCGGAATGAGCAGTTCTTC. Translating it yields CASSIKASGRNEQFF.

Only one count was recorded for this clonotype. This sequence joins TRBV7-2 and TRBJ2-5; 10 nucleotides line up with TRBD1. The J call may not be correct, given that the DNA end is closer to TRBJ2-7. This CDR3 is built from 16 residues. The germline CDR1 and CDR2 sequences are SGHTA and FQGNSA. CDR3 DNA sequence: TGTGCCAGCAGCTGGAGAGGGACAGGGGTGCAAGACGAGCAGTACTTC. It yields the protein CASSWRGTGVQDEQYF.

The chain has TRBV20-1 and TRBJ1-2, with a possible D match to TRBD1 (6 bases). The CDR3 is made up of 15 amino acids. Germline V gene lookup returns CDR1 DFQATT and CDR2 SNEGSKA (reference sequence). V lost 0 bases to trimming and J lost 2 bases, with 13 bases between them. CDR3 DNA sequence: TGCAGTGCTAGAGAATTAACAGGGAAAAACTATGGCTACACCTTC. It translates to CSARELTGKNYGYTF.

This clonotype was picked up a small number of times. The chain recombines TRBV9 with TRBJ1-2; D unresolved. The CDR3 sequence is 10 residues long. Looked up from germline, CDR1 is SGDLS and CDR2 is YYNGEE. V lost 8 bases and J lost 4, with 6 bases in between. The CDR3 sequence: CASGGYGYTF. Written as DNA, the CDR3 is TGTGCCAGTGGCGGCTATGGCTACACCTTC.

The rearrangement joins TRBV28 to TRBJ2-6, with 7 bases fitting TRBD2. Germline V CDR1 and CDR2: MDHEN, SYDVKM. Germline trimming cut 2 bases from V and 0 bases from J; bases unmatched to any gene: 4. The CDR3 has 17 amino acids. The CDR3 DNA sequence: TGTGCCAGCAGTTTAGTATCGGGAGGCTCTGGGGCCAACGTCCTGACTTTC. This gives the protein CASSLVSGGSGANVLTF.

This chain uses TRBV7-3 with TRBJ2-7, with D unresolved. V lost 1 base and J 3 bases, leaving 7 bases between the germline ends. Germline V CDR1 and CDR2: SGHTA, FQGTGA. The CDR3 is made up of 13 amino acids. The CDR3 nucleotides are TGTGCCAGCAGCTTAATCACGGGCTACGAGCAGTACTTC. Translated, it gives CASSLITGYEQYF.

This clonotype came up a few times. This chain joins TRBV7-2 and TRBJ1-5; D is uncertain. The CDR3 loop spans 18 amino acids. CDR1 and CDR2 (germline): SGHTA, FQGNSA. Deletions cut 5 bases from V and 2 bases from J, with 22 bases between. The CDR3 DNA reads as TGTGCCAGCAGCCCCATCTGGACGGTCGGATCGGGCAATCAGCCCCAGCATTTT. Translating gives CASSPIWTVGSGNQPQHF.

The DNA of the CDR3 is TGTGCCAGCAGTATCTTAGCGGGAGCCCCGGAGGAGACCCAGTACTTC. As protein: CASSILAGAPEETQYF. The chain joins TRBV28 to TRBJ2-7; 9 nucleotides agree with TRBD2. Near its end, the DNA agrees better with TRBJ2-5, so the J call may be wrong. This CDR3 has 16 amino acids. Germline V CDR1 and CDR2: MDHEN, SYDVKM.

V gene TRBV7-6 combines with J gene TRBJ2-7; D is possibly TRBD2 (5 bases). Germline V gene data show CDR1 as SGHVS and CDR2 as FNYEAQ. V shed 0 bases and J shed 2 bases, with 14 bases lying between them. The CDR3 has 16 residues. The CDR3 DNA reads as TGTGCCAGCAGCTTAGCGCGGGCTCCGACCCCCTACGAGCAGTACTTC. Encoded protein: CASSLARAPTPYEQYF.

The chain couples TRBV5-5 to TRBJ2-5, with D maybe TRBD2 (5 bases). The CDR3 contains 14 residues. With 1 base removed from V and 4 bases from J, the gap between germline ends came to 11 bases. Per the germline V gene, CDR1 is SGHKS and CDR2 is YYEKEE (reference sequence). CDR3 nucleotide sequence: TGTGCCAGCAGCTTGCTCCCGGGGAGAGAGACCCAGTACTTC. Translating gives CASSLLPGRETQYF.

The gene calls are TRBV7-2 and TRBJ2-3, with TRBD2 matching 8 bases. The CDR3 contains 13 residues. J was trimmed by 6 bases and V by 3 bases; bases with no gene match: 2. Germline CDR1 is SGHTA and CDR2 is FQGNSA. The CDR3 protein is CASSFGGRDTQYF. The CDR3 region has the DNA TGTGCCAGCAGCTTCGGCGGGAGGGATACGCAGTATTTT.